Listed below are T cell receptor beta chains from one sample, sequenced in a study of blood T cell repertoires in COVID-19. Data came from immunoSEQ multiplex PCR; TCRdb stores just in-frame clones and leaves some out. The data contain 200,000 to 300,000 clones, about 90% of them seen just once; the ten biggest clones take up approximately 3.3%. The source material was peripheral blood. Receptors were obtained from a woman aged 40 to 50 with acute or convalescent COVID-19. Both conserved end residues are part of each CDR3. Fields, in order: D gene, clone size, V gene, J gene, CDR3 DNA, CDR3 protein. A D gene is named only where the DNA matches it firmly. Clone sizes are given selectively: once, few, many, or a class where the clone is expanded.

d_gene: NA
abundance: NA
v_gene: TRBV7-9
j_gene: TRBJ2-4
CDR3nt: TGTGCCAGCAGCACTCCAGGGGCCAACATTCAGTACTTC
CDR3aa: CASSTPGANIQYF

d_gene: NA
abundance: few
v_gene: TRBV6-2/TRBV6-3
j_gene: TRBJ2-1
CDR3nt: TGTGCCAGCAGTATCGGAGGGAGGTCCTACAATGAGCAGTTCTTC
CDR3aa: CASSIGGRSYNEQFF

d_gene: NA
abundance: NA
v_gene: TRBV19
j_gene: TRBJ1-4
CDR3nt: TGTGCCAGTACTCCCCTGTCTAGCGGGGAAAAACTGTTTTTT
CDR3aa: CASTPLSSGEKLFF

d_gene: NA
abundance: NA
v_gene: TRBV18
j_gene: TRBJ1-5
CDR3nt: TGTGCCAGCTCACCAAGGGAGGGCAATCAGCCCCAGCATTTT
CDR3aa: CASSPREGNQPQHF

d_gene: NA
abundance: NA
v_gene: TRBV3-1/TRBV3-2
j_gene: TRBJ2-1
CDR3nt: TGTGCCAGCAGCCCCGACATTATCTACAATGAGCAGTTCTTC
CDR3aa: CASSPDIIYNEQFF

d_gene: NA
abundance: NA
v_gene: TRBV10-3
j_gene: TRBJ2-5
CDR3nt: TGTGCCATCAGCGGGACTGAAGAGACCCAGTACTTC
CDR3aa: CAISGTEETQYF

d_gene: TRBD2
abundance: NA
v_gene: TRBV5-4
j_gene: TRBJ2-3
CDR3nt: TGTGCCGGAGCCTTGAGCGGGGTCCGGTTTAGAGATACGCAGTATTTT
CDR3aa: CAGALSGVRFRDTQYF

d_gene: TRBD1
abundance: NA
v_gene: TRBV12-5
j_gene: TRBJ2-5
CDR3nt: TGTGCTAGTGGTTTGCCTACAGGGGGCGGACTGGAGACCCAGTACTTC
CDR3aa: CASGLPTGGGLETQYF

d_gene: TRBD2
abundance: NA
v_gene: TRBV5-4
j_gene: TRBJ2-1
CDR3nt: TGTGCCAGCAGCTTAAGCGGGGGGGCTGTTGATCAGTTCTTC
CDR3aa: CASSLSGGAVDQFF

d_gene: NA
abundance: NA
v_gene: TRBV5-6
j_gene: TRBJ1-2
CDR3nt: TGTGCCAGCAGCTTGGACAGGGCGGCTGGCTACACCTTC
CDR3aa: CASSLDRAAGYTF

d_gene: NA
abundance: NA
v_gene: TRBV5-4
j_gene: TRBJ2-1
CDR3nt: TGTGCCAGCAGCTTGGTTAGCGCCGTAGAGCAGTTCTTC
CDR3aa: CASSLVSAVEQFF

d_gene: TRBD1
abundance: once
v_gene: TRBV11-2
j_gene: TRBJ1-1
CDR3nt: TGTGCCAGCGGACAGGTTGAAGCTTTCTTT
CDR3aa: CASGQVEAFF

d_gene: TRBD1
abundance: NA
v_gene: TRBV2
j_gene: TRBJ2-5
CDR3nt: TGTGCCAGCAGACCGAGTGTAGTACAGGGGTTAGAGACCCAGTACTTC
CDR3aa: CASRPSVVQGLETQYF

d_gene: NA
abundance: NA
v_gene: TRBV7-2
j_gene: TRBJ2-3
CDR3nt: TGTGCCAGCAGCTTAGACAGGAACACAGATACGCAGTATTTT
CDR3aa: CASSLDRNTDTQYF

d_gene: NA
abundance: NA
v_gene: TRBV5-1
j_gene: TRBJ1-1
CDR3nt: TGCGCCAGCAGCTTCGCCATTAGTTTCTCTGAAGCTTTCTTT
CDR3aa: CASSFAISFSEAFF

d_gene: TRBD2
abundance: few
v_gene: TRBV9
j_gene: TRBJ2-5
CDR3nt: TGTGCCAGCAGCGTGGGGACTATGGCTCAAGAGACCCAGTACTTC
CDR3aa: CASSVGTMAQETQYF

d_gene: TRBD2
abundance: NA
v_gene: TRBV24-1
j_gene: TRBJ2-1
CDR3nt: TGTGCCACCAGTGATCGGGGGGACTCCTACAATGAGCAGTTCTTC
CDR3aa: CATSDRGDSYNEQFF

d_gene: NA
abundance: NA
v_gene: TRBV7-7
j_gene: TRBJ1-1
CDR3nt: TGTGCCAGCAGCTTAGAGACAAACACTGAAGCTTTCTTT
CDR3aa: CASSLETNTEAFF

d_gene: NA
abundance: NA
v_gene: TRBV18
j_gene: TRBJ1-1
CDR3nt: TGTGCCAGCTCCCCTCCGGGGGGTTTTCAGGGTACTGAAGCTTTCTTT
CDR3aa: CASSPPGGFQGTEAFF

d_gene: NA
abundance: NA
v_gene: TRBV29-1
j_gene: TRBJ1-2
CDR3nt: TGCAGCGCTGATAATGGCTACACCTTC
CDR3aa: CSADNGYTF

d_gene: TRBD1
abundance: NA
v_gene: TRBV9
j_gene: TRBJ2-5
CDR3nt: TGTGCCAGCAGCGATGGTATGGGACAGGGGGGAGAGACCCAGTACTTC
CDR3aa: CASSDGMGQGGETQYF

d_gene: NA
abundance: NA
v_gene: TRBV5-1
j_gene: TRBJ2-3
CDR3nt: TGCGCCAGCCGAGTCTTAGATACGCAGTATTTT
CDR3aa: CASRVLDTQYF

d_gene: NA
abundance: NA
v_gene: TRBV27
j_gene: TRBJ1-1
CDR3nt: TGTGCCAGCAGTTTAGCCTGGGGGGTGAACACTGAAGCTTTCTTT
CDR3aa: CASSLAWGVNTEAFF

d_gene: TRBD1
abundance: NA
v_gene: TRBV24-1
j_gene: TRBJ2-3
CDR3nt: TGTGCCACCAGGGGACAGTTCACAGATACGCAGTATTTT
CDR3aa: CATRGQFTDTQYF

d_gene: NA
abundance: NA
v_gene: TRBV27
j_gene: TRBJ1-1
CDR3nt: TGTGCCAGCAGTCTCCAGGCGGGTGAAGCTTTCTTT
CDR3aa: CASSLQAGEAFF

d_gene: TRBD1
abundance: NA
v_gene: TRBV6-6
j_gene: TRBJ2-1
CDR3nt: TGTGCCAGCAGTAAACCCCCAGGGGGCTTGGAGCAGTTCTTC
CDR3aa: CASSKPPGGLEQFF

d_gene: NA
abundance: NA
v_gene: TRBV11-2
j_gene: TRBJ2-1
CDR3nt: TGTGCCAGCAGCTTAACGGGCGGGGAACTCAATGAGCAGTTCTTC
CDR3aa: CASSLTGGELNEQFF

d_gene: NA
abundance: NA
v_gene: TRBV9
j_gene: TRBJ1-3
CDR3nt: TGTGCCAGCAGCCCCCTATCTGGAAACACCATATATTTT
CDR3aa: CASSPLSGNTIYF

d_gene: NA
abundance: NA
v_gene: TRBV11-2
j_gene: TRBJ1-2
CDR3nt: TGTGCCAGCAGCTTCCACCCGAGCAGGGCCAACTATGGCTACACCTTC
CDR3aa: CASSFHPSRANYGYTF

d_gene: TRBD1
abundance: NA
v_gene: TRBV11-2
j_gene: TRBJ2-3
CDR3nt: TGTGCCAGCAGCTTAAGGGGGCCCTACCTGGATACGCAGTATTTT
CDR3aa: CASSLRGPYLDTQYF

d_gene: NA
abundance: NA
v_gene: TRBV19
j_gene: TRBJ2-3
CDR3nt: TGTGCCAGTAGTATAGTCTATAGGGGAATCCGCACAGATACGCAGTATTTT
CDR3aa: CASSIVYRGIRTDTQYF

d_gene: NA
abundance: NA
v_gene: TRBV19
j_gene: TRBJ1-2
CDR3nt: TGTGCCAGCTGCCCCGGAGGCTATGGCTACACCTTC
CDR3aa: CASCPGGYGYTF

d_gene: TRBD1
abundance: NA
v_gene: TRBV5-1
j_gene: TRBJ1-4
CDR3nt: TGCGCCAGCAGCTTGTCGCCGGGACAGGCTAATGAAAAACTGTTTTTT
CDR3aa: CASSLSPGQANEKLFF

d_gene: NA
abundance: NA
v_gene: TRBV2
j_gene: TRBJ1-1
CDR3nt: TGTGCCAGCAGTGAGCCCTTAAAGGGGCTGGGGACTGAAGCTTTCTTT
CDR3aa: CASSEPLKGLGTEAFF

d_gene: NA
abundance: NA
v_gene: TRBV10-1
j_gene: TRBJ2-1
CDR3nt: TGCGCCAGCAGTGAGTCGGGTCTAGTGGGGAGGGAGCAGTTCTTC
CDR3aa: CASSESGLVGREQFF

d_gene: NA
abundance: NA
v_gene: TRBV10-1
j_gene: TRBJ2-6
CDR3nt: TGCGCCAGCAGTGAGTCTCCGGGGGCCAACGTCCTGACTTTC
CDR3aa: CASSESPGANVLTF

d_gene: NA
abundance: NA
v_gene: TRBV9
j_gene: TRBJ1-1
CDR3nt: TGTGCCAGCAGCGTAACCCCCTTTGAGGGTCGGTACGAAGCTTTCTTT
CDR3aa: CASSVTPFEGRYEAFF

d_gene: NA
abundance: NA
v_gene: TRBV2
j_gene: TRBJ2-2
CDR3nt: TGTGCCAGCGGACGACTAGATCCCGGGGAGCTGTTTTTT
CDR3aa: CASGRLDPGELFF

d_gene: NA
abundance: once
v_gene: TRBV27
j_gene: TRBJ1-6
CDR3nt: TGTGCCAGCAGCCAAAATTCACCCCTCCACTTT
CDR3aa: CASSQNSPLHF

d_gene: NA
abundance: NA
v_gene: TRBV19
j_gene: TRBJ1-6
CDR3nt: TGTGCCAGTAGTATAGATAGCAGCTCCTATAATTCACCCCTCCACTTT
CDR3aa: CASSIDSSSYNSPLHF

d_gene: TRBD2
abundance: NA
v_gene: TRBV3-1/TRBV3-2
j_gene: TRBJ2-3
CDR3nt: TGTGCCAGCAGCCAGCCCGGGACTAGCGGGGGTGCAGATACGCAGTATTTT
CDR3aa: CASSQPGTSGGADTQYF

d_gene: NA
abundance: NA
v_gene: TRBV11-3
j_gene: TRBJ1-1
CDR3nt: TGTGCCAGCAGCGTGGGGGCGGGTGAAGCTTTCTTT
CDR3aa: CASSVGAGEAFF